A selection of T cell receptor beta chains follows, all from one sample in a study of T cell responses to AZD1222 COVID-19 vaccine. Using immunoSEQ multiplex PCR, the repertoire was profiled, and TCRdb retains in-frame clones only, with some absent. Of over 150,000 clones detected, approximately 92% appear once; the ten largest clones hold less than 11%. This sample comprised peripheral blood, obtained on day 0 of AZD1222 vaccination. These receptors all stem from an adult in good health. CDR3s include the opening cysteine and the closing phenylalanine or tryptophan. Fields, in order: J gene, clone size, D gene, V gene, CDR3 protein, CDR3 DNA. The D gene is left open where the match is weak. Not all rows give a size; the values are once, few, many and, for expanded clones, a class.

j_call: TRBJ2-3; clone_size: -; d_call: -; v_call: TRBV7-2; cdr3_aa: CASSLGVQGADTQYF; cdr3_nt: TGTGCCAGCAGCTTAGGGGTCCAAGGAGCAGATACGCAGTATTTT
j_call: TRBJ1-2; clone_size: -; d_call: -; v_call: TRBV6-5; cdr3_aa: CASSTDVDRYGYTF; cdr3_nt: TGTGCCAGCAGTACGGACGTCGATCGCTATGGCTACACCTTC
j_call: TRBJ2-1; clone_size: -; d_call: -; v_call: TRBV7-9; cdr3_aa: CASSLGRNYHNEQFF; cdr3_nt: TGTGCCAGCAGCTTAGGCCGCAACTACCACAATGAGCAGTTCTTC
j_call: TRBJ2-3; clone_size: -; d_call: TRBD2; v_call: TRBV10-1; cdr3_aa: CASSTAGGSTDTQYF; cdr3_nt: TGCGCCAGCAGTACAGCGGGAGGGAGCACAGATACGCAGTATTTT
j_call: TRBJ1-4; clone_size: -; d_call: TRBD1; v_call: TRBV27; cdr3_aa: CASSSLGQGLSEKLFF; cdr3_nt: TGTGCCAGCAGTTCCCTAGGACAGGGCCTTAGTGAAAAACTGTTTTTT
j_call: TRBJ2-7; clone_size: -; d_call: TRBD1; v_call: TRBV19; cdr3_aa: CASQGQGLSNEQYF; cdr3_nt: TGTGCCAGCCAGGGACAGGGACTATCGAACGAGCAGTACTTC
j_call: TRBJ2-3; clone_size: many; d_call: -; v_call: TRBV12-3/TRBV12-4; cdr3_aa: CASSRGGDTQYF; cdr3_nt: TGTGCCAGCAGTAGGGGAGGAGATACGCAGTATTTT
j_call: TRBJ1-2; clone_size: -; d_call: -; v_call: TRBV3-1/TRBV3-2; cdr3_aa: CASSQEPGYGYTF; cdr3_nt: TGTGCCAGCAGCCAAGAGCCCGGCTATGGCTACACCTTC
j_call: TRBJ2-1; clone_size: -; d_call: TRBD1; v_call: TRBV30; cdr3_aa: CAWSHGTGGYNEQFF; cdr3_nt: TGTGCCTGGAGCCACGGGACAGGGGGCTACAATGAGCAGTTCTTC
j_call: TRBJ2-1; clone_size: -; d_call: TRBD2; v_call: TRBV19; cdr3_aa: CASTAGGSRNEQFF; cdr3_nt: TGTGCCAGTACCGCGGGAGGGTCTCGCAATGAGCAGTTCTTC
j_call: TRBJ1-5; clone_size: -; d_call: -; v_call: TRBV21-1; cdr3_aa: CAPRPRDPELNQPQHF; cdr3_nt: TGTGCCCCAAGGCCTCGGGACCCCGAACTTAATCAGCCCCAGCATTTT
j_call: TRBJ1-2; clone_size: once; d_call: -; v_call: TRBV12-3/TRBV12-4; cdr3_aa: CASRGLGGYTF; cdr3_nt: TGTGCCAGCAGGGGGCTCGGCGGCTACACCTTC
j_call: TRBJ2-1; clone_size: few; d_call: -; v_call: TRBV28; cdr3_aa: CASSYNEQFF; cdr3_nt: TGTGCCAGCAGTTACAATGAGCAGTTCTTC